This T cell receptor beta chain appears in the sequencing data of a study of T-cell reconstitution after alpha-beta-depleted transplantation in children. Points from the study as a whole: Reports say that about two months after transplant, the alpha-beta T cells came out of several hundred graft clones that had expanded. Newly generated T cells supplied most T-cell counts and diversity one year post-transplant.

For this clonotype: The antigen remains unidentified.

CDR3 length: 17 amino acids. CDR1 and CDR2 from the germline V gene are MNHEY and SVGAGI. Trimming cost V 0 bases and J 1 base; bases outside gene matches: 8. Using unique molecular identifiers, the investigators prepared the TCRbeta library. MiXCR was run by TCRdb on the PCR reads, yielding one entry per CDR3 protein. The sample shows 800,000 to 1,000,000 distinct CDR3 sequences, 25% to 35% of them seen only once. The sequenced sample was PBMCs, mostly from graft donor cells, obtained 360 days after TCRalphabeta/CD19-depleted stem cell transplant. This receptor was identified in a boy younger than two who had a stem cell transplant for SCID, so the T cells may come from the graft donor. V and J are TRBV6-5 and TRBJ2-7, with 8 bases that match TRBD1. CDR3 coding DNA: TGTGCCAGCAGTTACTCGAGGGGGACAGGCCCTTCCTACGAGCAGTACTTC. Translating it yields CASSYSRGTGPSYEQYF.